These 22 T cell receptor beta chains share one sample of origin, sequenced in a study of blood T cell repertoires in COVID-19. Method: immunoSEQ multiplex PCR; TCRdb's copy keeps in-frame clones and lacks some. The sample comprises under 30,000 clones, 80% to 90% of which are singletons, and less than 20% rests with the top ten. What was sequenced was peripheral blood. The receptor source for this set is a human donor in a cohort sampled during active COVID-19.

DNA of the CDR3: TGTGCCAGCAGTCAGAGGTTAGCGGGGGTCACAACCACCACCTACGAGCAGTACTTC. Its protein is CASSQRLAGVTTTTYEQYF. This chain connects TRBV6-6 to TRBJ2-7; the match to TRBD2 covers 9 bases. Unmatched junction bases numbered 19, after V lost 5 bases and J lost 2 bases. The V gene's germline CDR1 is MNHNY and CDR2 SVGAGI (reference sequence). CDR3 length equals 19 residues.

The chain recombines TRBV6-6 with TRBJ2-1, with D maybe TRBD2 (6 bases). The CDR3 is 14 amino acids. The V end was cut by 7 bases, the J end by 6 bases, with 16 bases between. CDR1 and CDR2 from the germline V gene are MNHNY and SVGAGI (reference sequence). The DNA of the CDR3 is TGTGCCAGCACCTTGGGAGGCTTGGTCAATGAGCAGTTCTTC. Encoded protein: CASTLGGLVNEQFF.

This sequence joins TRBV7-2 and TRBJ2-3, with 7 nucleotides matching TRBD2. CDR3 length: 15 amino acids. With 5 bases clipped from V and 4 bases from J, the junction kept 9 bases outside the gene matches. Germline assignment: CDR1 SGHTA and CDR2 FQGNSA. The CDR3 sequence: CASSEHPGRADTQYF. CDR3 bases: TGTGCCAGCAGCGAACACCCAGGGAGGGCAGATACGCAGTATTTT.

This chain links TRBV28 with TRBJ1-1; 7 positions match TRBD1. The V gene's germline CDR1 is MDHEN and CDR2 SYDVKM. V was pared by 9 bases and J by 7 bases, with 17 bases of the junction left unmatched. This CDR3 is built from 15 residues. This CDR3 is CASIPGTASRGEAFF. Written as DNA, the CDR3 is TGTGCCAGTATCCCAGGGACAGCCTCCCGGGGTGAAGCTTTCTTT.

The chain couples TRBV30 to TRBJ1-4, with D possibly TRBD1 on 5 matching bases. This CDR3 contains 16 residues. V gave up 1 base and J gave up 8 bases, with 20 bases separating them. Germline-derived CDR1 and CDR2 are GTSNPN and SVGIG (reference sequence). The CDR3, as DNA: TGTGCCTGGAGTGAGGAGGGGCCCTCTTCCAGGGAAAAACTGTTTTTT. It codes for CAWSEEGPSSREKLFF.

This clone has only one observation. The J gene is TRBJ2-1, the V gene TRBV2, with D possibly matching TRBD1 (6 bases). The V gene lost 5 bases and the J gene lost 3 bases, with 14 bases spanning the gap. The CDR3 length is 15 residues. Germline CDR1 reads SNHLY; CDR2 reads FYNNEI. The CDR3 DNA follows: TGTGCCAGCAGTACCGACAGGATTAACTACAATGAGCAGTTCTTC. Translated: CASSTDRINYNEQFF.

V gene TRBV6-5 combines with J gene TRBJ2-7; D uncertain. Looked up from germline, CDR1 is MNHEY and CDR2 is SVGAGI. Trimming took 4 bases from V and 4 from J, leaving 11 bases between them. The CDR3 totals 13 residues. CDR3 sequence reads: CASSFTAEYEQYF. The CDR3 DNA follows: TGTGCCAGCAGTTTTACAGCCGAATACGAGCAGTACTTC.

This rearrangement joins TRBV25-1 to TRBJ2-1; 9 bases are shared with TRBD2. The germline V gene encodes CDR1 MGHDK and CDR2 SYGVNS. The length of the CDR3 is 16 residues. J lost 0 bases, V lost 4 bases, and 4 bases had no gene match. The CDR3 protein is CASSVAGGFSYNEQFF. CDR3 DNA sequence: TGTGCCAGCAGTGTGGCGGGGGGGTTCTCCTACAATGAGCAGTTCTTC.

The rearrangement uses TRBV4-3 and TRBJ1-5; possible D gene TRBD1, 5 bases. Germline CDR1 is LGHNA and CDR2 is YSLEER. With 0 bases removed from V and 1 base from J, the gap between germline ends came to 16 bases. The CDR3 extends over 18 amino acids. CDR3 protein: CASSQDPQGGMSNQPQHF. As DNA, the CDR3 is TGCGCCAGCAGCCAAGATCCCCAGGGCGGAATGAGCAATCAGCCCCAGCATTTT.

V is TRBV21-1 and J is TRBJ2-5; the table's TRBD2 call for D was not verified on the DNA. TRBV21-1 is a recognized pseudogene. This CDR3 comprises 12 residues. CDR3 protein: CAGRDEGETQYF. The CDR3, as DNA: TGTGCCGGGAGGGACGAGGGGGAGACCCAGTACTTC.

The CDR3 bases are TGTGCCAGCAGCCCGAAGGGACAGGTTAAGAACACCGGGGAGCTGTTTTTT. Translated: CASSPKGQVKNTGELFF. This rearrangement joins TRBV7-3 to TRBJ2-2, with 8 bases matching TRBD1. This CDR3 is built from 17 residues. Per germline, CDR1 SGHTA and CDR2 FQGTGA. J was trimmed by 1 base and V by 5 bases; bases with no gene match: 9.

The rearrangement links TRBV24-1 to TRBJ1-1; D is uncertain. This CDR3 comprises 15 residues. Germline V gene data show CDR1 as KGHDR and CDR2 as SFDVKD. The V gene lost 5 bases and the J gene lost 1 base, with 13 bases spanning the gap. CDR3 coding DNA: TGTGCCACCAGTGCCCCCGGGGTGGGGAACACTGAAGCTTTCTTT. Translating it yields CATSAPGVGNTEAFF.

J is TRBJ2-5 and V is TRBV5-6; 7 positions agree with TRBD1. CDR1 and CDR2 from the germline V gene are SGHDT and YYEEEE. The CDR3 is made up of 14 amino acids. J lost 4 bases, V lost 0 bases, and 3 bases had no gene match. The CDR3 spells CASSLEPGGETQYF. CDR3 DNA: TGTGCCAGCAGCTTGGAGCCAGGGGGAGAGACCCAGTACTTC.

The chain recombines TRBV6-5 with TRBJ1-4; D call uncertain. Looked up from germline, CDR1 is MNHEY and CDR2 is SVGAGI. This CDR3 has 13 amino acids. Trimming took off 8 bases at V and 4 bases at J, with 11 bases between the two ends. CDR3 sequence (DNA): TGTGCCAGCCAAACAAAAGATAATGAAAAACTGTTTTTT. Amino acids: CASQTKDNEKLFF.

This sequence joins TRBV5-1 and TRBJ1-6; D is uncertain. V lost 0 bases and J lost 9, with 10 bases in between. The CDR3 is made up of 14 amino acids. Germline lookup yields CDR1 SGHRS and CDR2 YFSETQ. The CDR3 region has the DNA TGCGCCAGCAGCTTGGGAGGAGGGTTTTCACCCCTCCACTTT. This translates into CASSLGGGFSPLHF.

This sequence joins TRBV9 and TRBJ2-1; TRBD2 aligns across 11 bases. CDR3 length: 16 amino acids. CDR1 and CDR2 from the germline V gene are SGDLS and YYNGEE. V shed 2 bases, J shed 5 bases, and the junction held 6 bases outside the gene matches. The CDR3 reads CASSVHGTSGDNEQFF. The CDR3 DNA is TGTGCCAGCAGCGTGCACGGGACTAGCGGTGACAATGAGCAGTTCTTC.

The rearrangement uses TRBV2 and TRBJ1-3; D gene uncertain. The V end was cut by 6 bases, the J end by 1 base, with 10 bases between. From germline, CDR1 is SNHLY and CDR2 FYNNEI. This CDR3 spans 14 amino acids. The chain's CDR3 is CASSPEMSGNTIYF. CDR3 DNA sequence: TGTGCCAGCAGCCCGGAGATGTCTGGAAACACCATATATTTT.

The genes are TRBV7-2 and TRBJ2-7; TRBD2 might be the D (5 bases). CDR3 length equals 15 residues. Germline loops: CDR1 SGHTA, CDR2 FQGNSA. V gave up 5 bases and J gave up 1 base, with 15 bases separating them. CDR3 sequence (DNA): TGTGCCAGCAGCCCAAACCCCTCGGGGTCCTACGAGCAGTACTTC. As protein: CASSPNPSGSYEQYF.

The V call is TRBV3-1 (or the pseudogene TRBV3-2), the J call TRBJ1-1; D gene unclear. CDR1 and CDR2 (germline): LGHDT, YNNKEL (reference sequence). The CDR3 covers 15 residues. Trimming pared 0 bases from V and 4 bases from J, leaving 12 bases between. Written as DNA, the CDR3 is TGTGCCAGCAGCCAAGAACTCATCCGGGGCACTGAAGCTTTCTTT. Residues: CASSQELIRGTEAFF.

J is TRBJ2-1 and V is TRBV19; tentatively, D is TRBD2 (6 bases). Germline assignment: CDR1 LNHDA and CDR2 SQIVND (reference sequence). Trimming stripped 6 bases from V and 9 bases from J, with 12 bases between. The CDR3 extends over 12 amino acids. CDR3 sequence: CASRKSSAEQFF. In DNA, the CDR3 is TGTGCCAGTAGAAAATCTAGCGCTGAGCAGTTCTTC.

The chain carries TRBV12-5 and TRBJ1-2; D remains unclear. Germline CDR1 reads LGHNT; CDR2 reads FRNRAP. Trimming removed 3 bases at V and 6 bases at J, with 5 bases between. The CDR3 contains 11 residues. The DNA for the CDR3 is TGTGCTAGTGGTTTTCAGAATGGCTACACCTTC. This translates into CASGFQNGYTF.

The chain has TRBV2 and TRBJ2-1, with 7 bases identical to TRBD2. The CDR3 spans 14 residues. J lost 5 bases, V lost 9 bases, and 10 bases had no gene match. Germline CDR1 SNHLY, CDR2 FYNNEI. The CDR3 DNA reads TGTGCCAGTGAGATGGGACTATCCGACAATGAGCAGTTCTTC. Translation gives CASEMGLSDNEQFF.